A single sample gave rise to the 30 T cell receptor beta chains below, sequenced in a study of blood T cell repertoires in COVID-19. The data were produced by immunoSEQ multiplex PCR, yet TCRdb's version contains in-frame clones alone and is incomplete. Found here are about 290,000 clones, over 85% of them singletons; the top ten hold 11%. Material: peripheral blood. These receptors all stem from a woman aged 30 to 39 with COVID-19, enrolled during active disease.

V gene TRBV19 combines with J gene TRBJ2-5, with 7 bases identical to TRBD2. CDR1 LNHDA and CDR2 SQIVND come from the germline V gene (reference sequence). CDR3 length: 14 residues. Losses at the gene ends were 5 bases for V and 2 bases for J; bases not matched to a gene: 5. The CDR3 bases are TGTGCCAGTAGTGACCGGGGGGAGCAAGAGACCCAGTACTTC. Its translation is CASSDRGEQETQYF.

The CDR3 reads CASSYAEGQGARGYTF. CDR3 sequence (DNA): TGTGCCAGCAGTTACGCCGAGGGACAGGGGGCGCGTGGCTACACCTTC. This sequence joins TRBV6-6 and TRBJ1-2, with 12 bases fitting TRBD1. The CDR3 extends over 16 amino acids. Germline lookup yields CDR1 MNHNY and CDR2 SVGAGI (reference sequence). Trimming removed 2 bases from V and 7 bases from J; junction bases left unmatched: 8.

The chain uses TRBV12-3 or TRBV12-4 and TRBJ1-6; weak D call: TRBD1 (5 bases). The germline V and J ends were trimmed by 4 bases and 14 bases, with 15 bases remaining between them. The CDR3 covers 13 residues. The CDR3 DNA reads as TGTGCCAGCAGTTCAGACCCCGGGGGGGCCCTCCACTTT. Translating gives CASSSDPGGALHF.

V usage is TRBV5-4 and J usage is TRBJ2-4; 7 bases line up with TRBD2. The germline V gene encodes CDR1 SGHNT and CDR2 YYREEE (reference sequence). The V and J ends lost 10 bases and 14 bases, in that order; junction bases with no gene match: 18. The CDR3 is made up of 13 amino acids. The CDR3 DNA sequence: TGTGCCTACAAACTTTCGGGGGAGGGCTTGGAGTACTTC. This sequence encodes CAYKLSGEGLEYF.

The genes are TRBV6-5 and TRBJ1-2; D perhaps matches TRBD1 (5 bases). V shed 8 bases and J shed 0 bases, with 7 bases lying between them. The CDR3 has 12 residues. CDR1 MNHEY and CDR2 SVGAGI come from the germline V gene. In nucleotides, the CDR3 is TGTGCCAGCGGGGACTCTAACTATGGCTACACCTTC. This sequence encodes CASGDSNYGYTF.

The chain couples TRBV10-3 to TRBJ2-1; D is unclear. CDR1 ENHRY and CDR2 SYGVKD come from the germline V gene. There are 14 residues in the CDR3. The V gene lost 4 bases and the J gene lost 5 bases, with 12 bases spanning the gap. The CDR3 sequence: CAISAGSKHNEQFF. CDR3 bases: TGTGCCATCAGTGCGGGTAGCAAACACAATGAGCAGTTCTTC.

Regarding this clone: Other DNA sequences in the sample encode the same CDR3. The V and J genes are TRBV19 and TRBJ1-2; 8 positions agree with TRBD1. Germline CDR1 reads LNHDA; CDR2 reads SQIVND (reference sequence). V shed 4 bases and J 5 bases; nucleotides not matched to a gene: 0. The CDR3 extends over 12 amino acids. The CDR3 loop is CASSRQGYGYTF. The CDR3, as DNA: TGTGCCAGTAGTAGACAGGGGTATGGCTACACCTTC. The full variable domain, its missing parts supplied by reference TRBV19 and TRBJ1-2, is DGGITQSPKYLFRKEGQNVTLSCEQNLNHDAMYWYRQDPGQGLRLIYYSQIVNDFQKGDIAEGYSVSREKKESFPLTVTSAQKNPTAFYLCASSRQGYGYTFGSGTRLTVV.

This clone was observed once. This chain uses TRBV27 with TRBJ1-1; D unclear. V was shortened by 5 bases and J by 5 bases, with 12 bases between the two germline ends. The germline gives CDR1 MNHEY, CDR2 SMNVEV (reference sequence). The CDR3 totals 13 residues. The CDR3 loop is CASSLTGSTEAFF. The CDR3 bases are TGTGCCAGCAGTCTAACGGGGTCTACTGAAGCTTTCTTT.

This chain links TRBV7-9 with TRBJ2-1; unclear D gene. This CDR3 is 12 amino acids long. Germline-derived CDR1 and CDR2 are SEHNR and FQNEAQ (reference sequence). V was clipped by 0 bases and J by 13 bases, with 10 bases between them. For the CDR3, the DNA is TGTGCCAGCAGCTTAGCGAAGAGCCTTCAGTTCTTC. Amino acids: CASSLAKSLQFF.

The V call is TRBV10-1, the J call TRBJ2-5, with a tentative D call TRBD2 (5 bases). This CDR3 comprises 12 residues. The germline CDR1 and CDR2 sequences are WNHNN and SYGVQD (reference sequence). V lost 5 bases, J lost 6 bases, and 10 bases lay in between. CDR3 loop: CASSPGGQTQYF. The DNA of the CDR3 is TGCGCCAGCAGTCCCGGAGGACAGACCCAGTACTTC.

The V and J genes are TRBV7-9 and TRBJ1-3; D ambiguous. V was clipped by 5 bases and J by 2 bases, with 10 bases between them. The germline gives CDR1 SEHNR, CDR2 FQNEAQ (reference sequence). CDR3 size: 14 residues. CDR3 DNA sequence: TGTGCCAGCAGCCCCGGAGGGACTGGAAACACCATATATTTT. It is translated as CASSPGGTGNTIYF.

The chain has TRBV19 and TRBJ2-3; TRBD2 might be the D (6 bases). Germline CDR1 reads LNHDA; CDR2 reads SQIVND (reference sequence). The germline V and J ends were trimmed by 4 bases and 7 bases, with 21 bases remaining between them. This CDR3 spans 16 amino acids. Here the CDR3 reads CASSTVRRGLGNTQYF. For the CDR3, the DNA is TGTGCCAGTAGTACTGTGCGGCGGGGTTTAGGTAATACGCAGTATTTT.

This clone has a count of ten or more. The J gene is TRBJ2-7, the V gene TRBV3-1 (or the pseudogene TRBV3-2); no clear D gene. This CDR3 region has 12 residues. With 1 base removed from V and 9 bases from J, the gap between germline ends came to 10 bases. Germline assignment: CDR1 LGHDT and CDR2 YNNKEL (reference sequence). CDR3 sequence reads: CASSQAPQRQYF. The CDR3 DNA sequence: TGTGCCAGCAGCCAAGCCCCCCAGCGGCAGTACTTC.

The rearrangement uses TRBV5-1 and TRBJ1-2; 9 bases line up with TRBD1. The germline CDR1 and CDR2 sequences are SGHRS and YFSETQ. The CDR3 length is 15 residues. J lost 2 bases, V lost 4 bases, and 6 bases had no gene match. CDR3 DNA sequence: TGCGCCAGCAGCCGGGGACAGGGTGCCAACTATGGCTACACCTTC. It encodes CASSRGQGANYGYTF. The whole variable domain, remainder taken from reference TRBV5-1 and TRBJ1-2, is KAGVTQTPRYLIKTRGQQVTLSCSPISGHRSVSWYQQTPGQGLQFLFEYFSETQRNKGNFPGRFSGRQFSNSRSEMNVSTLELGDSALYLCASSRGQGANYGYTFGSGTRLTVV.

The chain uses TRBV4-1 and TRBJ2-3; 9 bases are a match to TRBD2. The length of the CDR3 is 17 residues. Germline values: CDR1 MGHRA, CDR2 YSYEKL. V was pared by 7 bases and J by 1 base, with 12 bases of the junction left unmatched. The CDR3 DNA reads TGCGCCAGCATGGAGCGGGGGGTCCCCTTAGGCACAGATACGCAGTATTTT. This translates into CASMERGVPLGTDTQYF.

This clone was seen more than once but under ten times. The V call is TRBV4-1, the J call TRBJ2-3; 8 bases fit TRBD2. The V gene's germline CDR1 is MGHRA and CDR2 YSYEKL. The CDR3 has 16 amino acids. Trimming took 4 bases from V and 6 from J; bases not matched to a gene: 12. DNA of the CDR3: TGCGCCAGCAGCCTCGCGGGCGGGACTAGGGTGGATACGCAGTATTTT. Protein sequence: CASSLAGGTRVDTQYF.

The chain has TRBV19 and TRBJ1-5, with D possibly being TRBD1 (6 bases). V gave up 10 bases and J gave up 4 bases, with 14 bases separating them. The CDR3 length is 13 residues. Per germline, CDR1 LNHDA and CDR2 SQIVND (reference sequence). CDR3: CATSRGGNQPQHF. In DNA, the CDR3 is TGTGCCACCTCCAGGGGCGGGAATCAGCCCCAGCATTTT.

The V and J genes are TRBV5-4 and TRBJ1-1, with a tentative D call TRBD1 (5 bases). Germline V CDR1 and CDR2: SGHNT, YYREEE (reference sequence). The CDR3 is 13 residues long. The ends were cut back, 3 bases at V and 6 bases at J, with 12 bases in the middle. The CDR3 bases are TGTGCCAGCAGCTCCCCTGTGGGGCCTGAAGCTTTCTTT. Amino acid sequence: CASSSPVGPEAFF.

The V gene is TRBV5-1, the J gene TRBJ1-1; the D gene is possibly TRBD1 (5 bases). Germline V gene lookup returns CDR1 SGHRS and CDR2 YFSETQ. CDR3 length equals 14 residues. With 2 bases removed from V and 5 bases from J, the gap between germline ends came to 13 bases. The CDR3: CASSFQGSGTEAFF. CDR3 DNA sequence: TGCGCCAGCAGCTTTCAGGGTAGCGGTACTGAAGCTTTCTTT. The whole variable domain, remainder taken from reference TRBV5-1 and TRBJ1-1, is KAGVTQTPRYLIKTRGQQVTLSCSPISGHRSVSWYQQTPGQGLQFLFEYFSETQRNKGNFPGRFSGRQFSNSRSEMNVSTLELGDSALYLCASSFQGSGTEAFFGQGTRLTVV.

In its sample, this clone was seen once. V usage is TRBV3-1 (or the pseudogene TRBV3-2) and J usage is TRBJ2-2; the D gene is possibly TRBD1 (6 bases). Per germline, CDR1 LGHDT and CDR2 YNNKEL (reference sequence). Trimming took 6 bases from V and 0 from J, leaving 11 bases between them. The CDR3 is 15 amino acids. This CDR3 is CASRLQGPNTGELFF. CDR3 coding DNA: TGTGCCAGCAGACTACAGGGTCCGAACACCGGGGAGCTGTTTTTT.

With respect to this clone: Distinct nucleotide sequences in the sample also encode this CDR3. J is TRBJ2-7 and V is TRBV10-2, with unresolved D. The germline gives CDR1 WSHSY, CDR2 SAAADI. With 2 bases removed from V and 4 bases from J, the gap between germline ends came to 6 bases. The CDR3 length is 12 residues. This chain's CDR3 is CASSESSYEQYF. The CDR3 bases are TGCGCCAGCAGTGAGAGCTCGTACGAGCAGTACTTC.

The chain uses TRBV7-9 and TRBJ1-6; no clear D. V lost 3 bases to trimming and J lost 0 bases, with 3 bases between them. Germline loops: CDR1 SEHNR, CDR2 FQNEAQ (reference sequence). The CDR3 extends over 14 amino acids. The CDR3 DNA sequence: TGTGCCAGCAGCTTTAGCTCCTATAATTCACCCCTCCACTTT. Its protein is CASSFSSYNSPLHF.

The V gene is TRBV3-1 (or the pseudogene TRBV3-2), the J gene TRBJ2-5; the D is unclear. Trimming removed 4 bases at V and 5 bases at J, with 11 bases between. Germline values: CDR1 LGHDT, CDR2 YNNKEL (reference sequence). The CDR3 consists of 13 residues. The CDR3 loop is CASSPLRRETQYF. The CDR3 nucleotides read TGTGCCAGCAGCCCTCTGCGGCGGGAGACCCAGTACTTC.

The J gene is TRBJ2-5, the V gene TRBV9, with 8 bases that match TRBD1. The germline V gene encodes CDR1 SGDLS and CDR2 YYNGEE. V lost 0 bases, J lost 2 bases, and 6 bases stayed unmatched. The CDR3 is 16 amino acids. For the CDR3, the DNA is TGTGCCAGCAGCGTAGTGGGGACAGGACAACAAGAGACCCAGTACTTC. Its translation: CASSVVGTGQQETQYF.

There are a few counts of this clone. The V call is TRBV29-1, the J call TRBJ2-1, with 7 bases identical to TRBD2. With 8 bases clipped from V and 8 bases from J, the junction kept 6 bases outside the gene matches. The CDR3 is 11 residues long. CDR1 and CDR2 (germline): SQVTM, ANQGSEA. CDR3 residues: CSIRLAHEQFF. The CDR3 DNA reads TGCAGCATAAGACTAGCCCATGAGCAGTTCTTC.

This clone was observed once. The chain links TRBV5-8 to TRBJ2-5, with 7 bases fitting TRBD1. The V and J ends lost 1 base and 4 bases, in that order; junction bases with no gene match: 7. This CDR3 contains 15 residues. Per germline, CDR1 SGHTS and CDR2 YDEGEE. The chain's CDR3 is CASSLRGGIGETQYF. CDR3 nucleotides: TGTGCCAGCAGCTTGAGAGGGGGCATCGGAGAGACCCAGTACTTC.

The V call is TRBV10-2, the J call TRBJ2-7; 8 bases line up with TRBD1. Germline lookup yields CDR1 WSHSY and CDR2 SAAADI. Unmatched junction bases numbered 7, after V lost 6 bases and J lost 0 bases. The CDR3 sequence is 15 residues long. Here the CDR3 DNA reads TGCGCCAGCAGAAAAGGACAGGGTAGCTCCTACGAGCAGTACTTC. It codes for CASRKGQGSSYEQYF.

The CDR3, as DNA: TGTGCCAGCAGGATTCACAGGGACACCGGGGAGCTGTTTTTT. Amino acid sequence: CASRIHRDTGELFF. This rearrangement joins TRBV6-5 to TRBJ2-2, with D perhaps matching TRBD1 (6 bases). V was clipped by 6 bases and J by 3 bases, with 11 bases between them. There are 14 residues in the CDR3. CDR1 and CDR2 from the germline V gene are MNHEY and SVGAGI.

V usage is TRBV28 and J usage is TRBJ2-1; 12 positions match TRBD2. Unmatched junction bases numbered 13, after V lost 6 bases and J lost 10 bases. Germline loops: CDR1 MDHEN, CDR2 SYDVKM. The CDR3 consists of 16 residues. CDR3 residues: CASSPTGLAGQLEQFF. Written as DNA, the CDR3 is TGTGCCAGCAGCCCAACCGGACTAGCGGGGCAGTTGGAGCAGTTCTTC.

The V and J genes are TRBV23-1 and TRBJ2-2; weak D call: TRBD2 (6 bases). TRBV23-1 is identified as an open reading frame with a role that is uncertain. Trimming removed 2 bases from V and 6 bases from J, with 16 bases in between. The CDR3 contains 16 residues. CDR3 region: CASSQGASTGAGELFF. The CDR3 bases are TGCGCCAGCAGTCAAGGGGCCTCTACGGGGGCCGGGGAGCTGTTTTTT.